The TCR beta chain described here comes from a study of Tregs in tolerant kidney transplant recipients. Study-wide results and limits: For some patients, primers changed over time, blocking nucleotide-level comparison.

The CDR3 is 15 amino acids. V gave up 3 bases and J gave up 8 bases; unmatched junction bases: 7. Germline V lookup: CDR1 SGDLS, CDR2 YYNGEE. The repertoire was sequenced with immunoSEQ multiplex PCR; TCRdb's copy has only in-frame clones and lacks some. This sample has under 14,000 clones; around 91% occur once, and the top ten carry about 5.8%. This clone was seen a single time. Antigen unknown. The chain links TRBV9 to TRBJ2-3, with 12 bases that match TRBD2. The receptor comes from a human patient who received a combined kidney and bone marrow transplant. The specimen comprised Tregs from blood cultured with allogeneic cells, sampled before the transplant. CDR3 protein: CASSARTSGVGTQYF. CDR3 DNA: TGTGCCAGCAGCGCTCGGACTAGCGGGGTGGGTACGCAGTATTTT.